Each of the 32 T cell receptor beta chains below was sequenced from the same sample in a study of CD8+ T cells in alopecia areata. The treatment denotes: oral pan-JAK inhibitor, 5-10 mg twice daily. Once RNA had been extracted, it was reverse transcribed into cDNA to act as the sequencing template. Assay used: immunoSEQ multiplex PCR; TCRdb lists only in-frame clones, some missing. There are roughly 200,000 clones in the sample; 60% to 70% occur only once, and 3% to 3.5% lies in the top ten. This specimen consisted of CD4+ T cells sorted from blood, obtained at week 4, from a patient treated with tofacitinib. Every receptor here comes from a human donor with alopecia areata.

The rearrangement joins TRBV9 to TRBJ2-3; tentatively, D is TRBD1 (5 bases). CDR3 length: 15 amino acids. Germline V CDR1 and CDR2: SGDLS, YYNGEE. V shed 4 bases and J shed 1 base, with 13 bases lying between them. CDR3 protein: CASSPAGLRTDTQYF. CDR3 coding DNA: TGTGCCAGCAGCCCCGCAGGGTTGCGCACAGATACGCAGTATTTT. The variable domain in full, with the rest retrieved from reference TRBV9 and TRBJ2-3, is DSGVTQTPKHLITATGQRVTLRCSPRSGDLSVYWYQQSLDQGLQFLIQYYNGEERAKGNILERFSAQQFPDLHSELNLSSLELGDSALYFCASSPAGLRTDTQYFGPGTRLTVL.

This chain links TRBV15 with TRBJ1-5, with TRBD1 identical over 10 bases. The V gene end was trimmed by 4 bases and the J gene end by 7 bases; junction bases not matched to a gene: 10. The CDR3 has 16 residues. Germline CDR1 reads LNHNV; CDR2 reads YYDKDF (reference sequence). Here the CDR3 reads CATSTGGQGIGQPQHF. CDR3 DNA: TGTGCCACCAGCACCGGGGGACAGGGGATAGGGCAGCCCCAGCATTTT.

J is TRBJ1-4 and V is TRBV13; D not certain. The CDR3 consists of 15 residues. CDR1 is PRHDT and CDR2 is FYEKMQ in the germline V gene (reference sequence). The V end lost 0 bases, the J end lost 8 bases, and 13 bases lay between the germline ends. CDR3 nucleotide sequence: TGTGCCAGCAGCTTAGGCGGACGTATGGAGGAAAAACTGTTTTTT. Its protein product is CASSLGGRMEEKLFF.

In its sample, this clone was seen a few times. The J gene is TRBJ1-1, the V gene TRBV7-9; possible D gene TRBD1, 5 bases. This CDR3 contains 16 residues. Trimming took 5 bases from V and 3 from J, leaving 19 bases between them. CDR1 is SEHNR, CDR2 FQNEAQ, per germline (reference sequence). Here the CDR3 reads CASSQYSRVRDTEAFF. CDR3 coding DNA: TGTGCCAGCAGCCAATATTCCAGGGTCCGGGACACTGAAGCTTTCTTT.

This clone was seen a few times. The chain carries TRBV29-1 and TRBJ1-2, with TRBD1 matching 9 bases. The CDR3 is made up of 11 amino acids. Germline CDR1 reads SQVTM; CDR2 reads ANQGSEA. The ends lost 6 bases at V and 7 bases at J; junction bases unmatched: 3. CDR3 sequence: CSVRTGVGYTF. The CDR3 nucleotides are TGCAGCGTCAGGACAGGGGTTGGCTACACCTTC.

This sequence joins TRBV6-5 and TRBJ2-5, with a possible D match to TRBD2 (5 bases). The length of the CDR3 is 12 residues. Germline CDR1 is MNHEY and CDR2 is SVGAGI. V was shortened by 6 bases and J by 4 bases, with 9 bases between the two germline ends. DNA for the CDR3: TGTGCCAGCAGGAGGGTCCTAGAGACCCAGTACTTC. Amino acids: CASRRVLETQYF.

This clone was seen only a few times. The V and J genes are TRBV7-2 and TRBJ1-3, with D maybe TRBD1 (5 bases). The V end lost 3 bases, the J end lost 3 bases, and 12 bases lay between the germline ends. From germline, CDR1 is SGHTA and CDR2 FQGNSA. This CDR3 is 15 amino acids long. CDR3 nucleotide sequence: TGTGCCAGCAGCTTGGGGGGGAGTCTTGGAAACACCATATATTTT. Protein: CASSLGGSLGNTIYF.

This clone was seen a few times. The CDR3 loop is CAISVQGNYEQYF. Here the CDR3 DNA reads TGTGCCATCAGTGTACAGGGGAATTACGAGCAGTACTTC. This chain links TRBV10-3 with TRBJ2-7; 7 bases are a match to TRBD1. Trimming cost V 4 bases and J 4 bases; bases outside gene matches: 4. The CDR3 runs 13 residues. The germline V gene has CDR1 ENHRY and CDR2 SYGVKD.

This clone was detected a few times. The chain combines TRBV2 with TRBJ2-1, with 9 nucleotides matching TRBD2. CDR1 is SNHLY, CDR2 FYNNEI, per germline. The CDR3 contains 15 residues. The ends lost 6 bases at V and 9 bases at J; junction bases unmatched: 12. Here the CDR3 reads CASSPTLAGWVEQFF. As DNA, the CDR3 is TGTGCCAGCAGCCCAACCCTAGCGGGGTGGGTTGAGCAGTTCTTC.

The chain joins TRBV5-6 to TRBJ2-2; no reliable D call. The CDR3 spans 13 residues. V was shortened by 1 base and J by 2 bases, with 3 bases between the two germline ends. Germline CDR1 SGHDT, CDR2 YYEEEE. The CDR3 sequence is CASSLPNTGELFF. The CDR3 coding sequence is TGTGCCAGCAGCTTGCCAAACACCGGGGAGCTGTTTTTT. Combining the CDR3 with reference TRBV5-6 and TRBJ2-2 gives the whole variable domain DAGVTQSPTHLIKTRGQQVTLRCSPKSGHDTVSWYQQALGQGPQFIFQYYEEEERQRGNFPDRFSGHQFPNYSSELNVNALLLGDSALYLCASSLPNTGELFFGEGSRLTVL.

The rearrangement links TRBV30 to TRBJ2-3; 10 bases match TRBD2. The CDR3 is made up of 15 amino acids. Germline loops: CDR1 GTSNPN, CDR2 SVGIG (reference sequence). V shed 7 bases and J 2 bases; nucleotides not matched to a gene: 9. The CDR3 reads CASPKAGGPTDTQYF. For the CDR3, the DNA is TGTGCCTCCCCAAAAGCGGGGGGGCCCACAGATACGCAGTATTTT.

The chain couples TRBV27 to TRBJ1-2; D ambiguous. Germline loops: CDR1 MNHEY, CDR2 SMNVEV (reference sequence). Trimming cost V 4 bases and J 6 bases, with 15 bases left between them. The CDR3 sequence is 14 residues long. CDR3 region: CASSSASTGDGYTF. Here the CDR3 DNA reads TGTGCCAGCAGTTCGGCGTCTACCGGGGATGGCTACACCTTC.

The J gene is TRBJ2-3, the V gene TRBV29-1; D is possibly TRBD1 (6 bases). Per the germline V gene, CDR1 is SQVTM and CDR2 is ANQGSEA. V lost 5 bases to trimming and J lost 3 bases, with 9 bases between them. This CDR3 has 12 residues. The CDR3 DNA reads TGCAGCGTTCGGACAGCAACAGATACGCAGTATTTT. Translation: CSVRTATDTQYF.

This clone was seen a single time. The CDR3 nucleotides are TGTGCCAGCAGCTTTATATCGGGACTAATGCTAGATACGCAGTATTTT. Encoded protein: CASSFISGLMLDTQYF. This rearrangement joins TRBV7-2 to TRBJ2-3, with 7 bases identical to TRBD2. The CDR3 consists of 16 residues. Germline V gives CDR1 SGHTA, CDR2 FQGNSA. The V and J ends lost 3 bases and 5 bases, in that order; junction bases with no gene match: 11.

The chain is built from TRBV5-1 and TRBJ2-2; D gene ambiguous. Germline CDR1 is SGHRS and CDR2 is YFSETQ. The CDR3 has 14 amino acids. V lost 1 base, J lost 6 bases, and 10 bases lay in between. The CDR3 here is CASSLMAEAGELFF. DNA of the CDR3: TGCGCCAGCAGCTTGATGGCTGAAGCCGGGGAGCTGTTTTTT.

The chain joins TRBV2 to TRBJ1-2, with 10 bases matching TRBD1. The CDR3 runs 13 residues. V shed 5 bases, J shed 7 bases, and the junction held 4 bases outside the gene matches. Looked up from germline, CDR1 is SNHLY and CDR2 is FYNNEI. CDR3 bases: TGTGCCAGCAGTCTCGGGACAGGGGCTGGCTACACCTTC. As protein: CASSLGTGAGYTF. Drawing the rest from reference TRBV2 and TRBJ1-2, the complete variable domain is EPEVTQTPSHQVTQMGQEVILRCVPISNHLYFYWYRQILGQKVEFLVSFYNNEISEKSEIFDDQFSVERPDGSNFTLKIRSTKLEDSAMYFCASSLGTGAGYTFGSGTRLTVV.

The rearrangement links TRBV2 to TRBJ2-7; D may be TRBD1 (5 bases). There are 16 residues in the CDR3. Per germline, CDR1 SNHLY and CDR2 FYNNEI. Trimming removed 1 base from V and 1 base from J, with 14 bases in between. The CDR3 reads CASSEVGQGDSYEQYF. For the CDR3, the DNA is TGTGCCAGCAGTGAAGTTGGACAAGGTGATTCCTACGAGCAGTACTTC. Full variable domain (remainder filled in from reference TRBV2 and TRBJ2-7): EPEVTQTPSHQVTQMGQEVILRCVPISNHLYFYWYRQILGQKVEFLVSFYNNEISEKSEIFDDQFSVERPDGSNFTLKIRSTKLEDSAMYFCASSEVGQGDSYEQYFGPGTRLTVT.

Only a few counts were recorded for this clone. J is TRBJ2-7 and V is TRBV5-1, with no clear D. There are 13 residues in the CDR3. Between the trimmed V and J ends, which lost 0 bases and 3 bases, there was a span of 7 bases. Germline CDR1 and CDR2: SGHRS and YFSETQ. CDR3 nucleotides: TGCGCCAGCAGCTTGGGACTGGGCTACGAGCAGTACTTC. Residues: CASSLGLGYEQYF.

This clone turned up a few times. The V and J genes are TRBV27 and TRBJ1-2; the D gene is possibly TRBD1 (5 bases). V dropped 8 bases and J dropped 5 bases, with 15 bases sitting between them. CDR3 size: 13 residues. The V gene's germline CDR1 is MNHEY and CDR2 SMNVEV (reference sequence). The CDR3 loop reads CASRGSGPYGYTF. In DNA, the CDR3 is TGTGCCAGCCGGGGGAGCGGGCCTTATGGCTACACCTTC.

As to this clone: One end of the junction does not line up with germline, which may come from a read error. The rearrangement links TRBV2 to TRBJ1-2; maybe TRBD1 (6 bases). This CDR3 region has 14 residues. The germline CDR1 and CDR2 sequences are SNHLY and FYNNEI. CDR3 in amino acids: CASRVGGRRYGYTF. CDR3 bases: TGTGCGAGCAGGGTTGGGGGGCGCAGATATGGCTACACCTTC.

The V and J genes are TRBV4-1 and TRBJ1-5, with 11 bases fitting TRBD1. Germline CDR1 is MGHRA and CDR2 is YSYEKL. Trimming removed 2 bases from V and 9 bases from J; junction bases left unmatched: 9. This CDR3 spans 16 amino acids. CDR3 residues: CASSQPGQGGVRPQHF. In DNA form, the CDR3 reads TGCGCCAGCAGCCAACCGGGACAGGGGGGAGTAAGGCCCCAGCATTTT.

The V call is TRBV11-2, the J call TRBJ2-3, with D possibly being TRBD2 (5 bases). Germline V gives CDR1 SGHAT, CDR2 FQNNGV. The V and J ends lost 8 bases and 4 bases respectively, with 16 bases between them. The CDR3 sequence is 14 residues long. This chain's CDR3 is CASGPYGGSDTQYF. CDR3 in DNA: TGTGCCAGCGGCCCGTATGGAGGTTCAGATACGCAGTATTTT.

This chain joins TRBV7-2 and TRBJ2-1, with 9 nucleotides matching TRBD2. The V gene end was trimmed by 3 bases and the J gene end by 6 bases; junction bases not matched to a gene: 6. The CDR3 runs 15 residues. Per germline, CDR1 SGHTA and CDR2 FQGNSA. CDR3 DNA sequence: TGTGCCAGCAGCTTGCGGGGGGGCCACCCCAATGAGCAGTTCTTC. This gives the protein CASSLRGGHPNEQFF.

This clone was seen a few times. This chain's CDR3 is CSVETPPGNYGYTF. CDR3 in DNA: TGCAGCGTAGAGACCCCGCCCGGTAACTATGGCTACACCTTC. The chain links TRBV29-1 to TRBJ1-2; D is unclear. This CDR3 is 14 amino acids long. V was clipped by 6 bases and J by 1 base, with 15 bases between them. The germline gives CDR1 SQVTM, CDR2 ANQGSEA.

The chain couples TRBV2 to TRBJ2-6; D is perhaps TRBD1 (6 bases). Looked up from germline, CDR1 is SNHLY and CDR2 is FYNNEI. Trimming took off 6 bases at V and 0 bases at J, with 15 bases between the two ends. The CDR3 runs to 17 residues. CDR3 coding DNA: TGTGCCAGCAGGCCCCAGGGGCTTAGCTCTGGGGCCAACGTCCTGACTTTC. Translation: CASRPQGLSSGANVLTF. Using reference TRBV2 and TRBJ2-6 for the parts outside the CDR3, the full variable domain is EPEVTQTPSHQVTQMGQEVILRCVPISNHLYFYWYRQILGQKVEFLVSFYNNEISEKSEIFDDQFSVERPDGSNFTLKIRSTKLEDSAMYFCASRPQGLSSGANVLTFGAGSRLTVL.

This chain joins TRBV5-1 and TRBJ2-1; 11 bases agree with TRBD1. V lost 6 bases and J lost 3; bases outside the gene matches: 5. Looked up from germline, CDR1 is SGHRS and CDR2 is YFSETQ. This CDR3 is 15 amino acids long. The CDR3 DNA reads TGCGCCAGCATCTTAGGGACAGGGGGCTACAATGAGCAGTTCTTC. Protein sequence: CASILGTGGYNEQFF.

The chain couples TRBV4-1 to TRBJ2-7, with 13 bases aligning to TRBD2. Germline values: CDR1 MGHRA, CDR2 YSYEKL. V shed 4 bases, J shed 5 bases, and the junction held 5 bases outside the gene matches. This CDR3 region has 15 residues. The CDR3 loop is CASSLQGTSGDEQYF. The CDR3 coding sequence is TGCGCCAGCAGCCTTCAGGGGACTAGCGGGGACGAGCAGTACTTC.

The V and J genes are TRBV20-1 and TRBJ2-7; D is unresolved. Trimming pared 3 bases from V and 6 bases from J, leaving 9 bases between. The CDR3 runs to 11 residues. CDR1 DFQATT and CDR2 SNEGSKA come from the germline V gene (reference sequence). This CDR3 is CSARSPGEQYF. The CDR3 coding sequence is TGCAGTGCTAGGTCCCCCGGCGAGCAGTACTTC.

In nucleotides, the CDR3 is TGTGCCAGTAGTATGGGGGTGGAGACTGAAGCTTTCTTT. It yields the protein CASSMGVETEAFF. V gene TRBV19 combines with J gene TRBJ1-1; TRBD1 is a possible D gene (5 bases). This CDR3 comprises 13 residues. V was clipped by 3 bases and J by 5 bases, with 10 bases between them. Germline lookup yields CDR1 LNHDA and CDR2 SQIVND (reference sequence).

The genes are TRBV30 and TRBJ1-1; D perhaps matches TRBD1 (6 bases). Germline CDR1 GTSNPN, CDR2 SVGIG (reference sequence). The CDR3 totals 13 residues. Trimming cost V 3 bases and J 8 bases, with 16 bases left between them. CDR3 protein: CAWRKQGSVEAFF. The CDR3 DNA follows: TGTGCCTGGAGGAAACAGGGTTCGGTAGAAGCTTTCTTT.

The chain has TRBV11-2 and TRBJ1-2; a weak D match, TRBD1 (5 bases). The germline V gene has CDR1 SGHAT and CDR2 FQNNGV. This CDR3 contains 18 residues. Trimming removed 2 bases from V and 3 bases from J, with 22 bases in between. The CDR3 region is CASSLLRAGPRGHYGYTF. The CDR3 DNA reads TGTGCCAGCAGCTTACTCAGGGCGGGACCGAGGGGACACTATGGCTACACCTTC.

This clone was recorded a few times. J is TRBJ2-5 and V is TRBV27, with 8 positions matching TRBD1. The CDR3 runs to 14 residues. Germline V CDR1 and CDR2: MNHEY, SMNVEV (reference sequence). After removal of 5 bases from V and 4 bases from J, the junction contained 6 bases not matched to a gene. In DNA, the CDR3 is TGTGCCAGCAGTCTCGACAGGGGACTAGAGACCCAGTACTTC. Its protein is CASSLDRGLETQYF.